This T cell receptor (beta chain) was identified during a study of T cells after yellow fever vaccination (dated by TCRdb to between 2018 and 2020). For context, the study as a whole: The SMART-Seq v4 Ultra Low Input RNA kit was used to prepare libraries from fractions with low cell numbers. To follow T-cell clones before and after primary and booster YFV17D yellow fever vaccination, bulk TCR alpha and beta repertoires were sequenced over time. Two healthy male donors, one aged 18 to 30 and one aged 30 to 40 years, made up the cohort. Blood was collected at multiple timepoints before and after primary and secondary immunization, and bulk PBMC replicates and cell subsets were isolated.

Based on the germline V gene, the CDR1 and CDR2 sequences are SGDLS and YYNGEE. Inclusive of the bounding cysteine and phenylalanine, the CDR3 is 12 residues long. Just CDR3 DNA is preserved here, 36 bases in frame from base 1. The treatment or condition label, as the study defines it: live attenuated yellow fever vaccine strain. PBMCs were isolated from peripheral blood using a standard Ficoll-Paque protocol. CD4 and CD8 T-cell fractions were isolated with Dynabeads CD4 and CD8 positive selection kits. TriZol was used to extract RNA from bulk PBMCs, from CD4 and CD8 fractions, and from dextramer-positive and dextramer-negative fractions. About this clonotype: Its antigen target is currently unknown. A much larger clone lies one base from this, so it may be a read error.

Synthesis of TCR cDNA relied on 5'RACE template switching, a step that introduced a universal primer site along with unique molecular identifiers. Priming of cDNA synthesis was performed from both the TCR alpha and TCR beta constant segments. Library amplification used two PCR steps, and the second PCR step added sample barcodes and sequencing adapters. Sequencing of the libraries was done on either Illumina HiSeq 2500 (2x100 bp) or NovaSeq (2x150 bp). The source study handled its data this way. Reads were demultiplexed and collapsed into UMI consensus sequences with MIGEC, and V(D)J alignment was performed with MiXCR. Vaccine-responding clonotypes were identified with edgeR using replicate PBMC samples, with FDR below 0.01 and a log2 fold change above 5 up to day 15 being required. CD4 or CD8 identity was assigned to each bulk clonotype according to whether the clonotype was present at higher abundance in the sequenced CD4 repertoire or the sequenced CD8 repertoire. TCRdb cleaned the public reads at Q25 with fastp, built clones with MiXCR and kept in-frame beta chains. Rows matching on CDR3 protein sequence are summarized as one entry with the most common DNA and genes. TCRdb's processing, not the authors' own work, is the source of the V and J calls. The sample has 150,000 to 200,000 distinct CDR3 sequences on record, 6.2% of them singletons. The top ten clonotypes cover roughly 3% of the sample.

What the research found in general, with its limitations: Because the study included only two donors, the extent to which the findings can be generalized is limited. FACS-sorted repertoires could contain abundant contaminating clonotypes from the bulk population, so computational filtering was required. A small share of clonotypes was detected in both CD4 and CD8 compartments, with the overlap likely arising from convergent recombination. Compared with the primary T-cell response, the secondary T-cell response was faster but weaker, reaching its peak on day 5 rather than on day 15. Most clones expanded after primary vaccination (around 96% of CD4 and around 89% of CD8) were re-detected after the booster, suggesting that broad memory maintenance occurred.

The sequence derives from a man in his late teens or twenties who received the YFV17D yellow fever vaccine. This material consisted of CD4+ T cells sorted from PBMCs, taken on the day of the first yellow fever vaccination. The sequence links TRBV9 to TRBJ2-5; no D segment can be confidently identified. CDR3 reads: CASSPHQETQNF. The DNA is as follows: TGTGCCAGCAGCCCACACCAAGAGACCCAGAACTTC.